Included here is one TCR beta chain sequence, with context. Its antigen remains unknown. This sample was taken from a study of Graves' ophthalmopathy and Graves' hyperthyroidism. On the study more broadly: Specimen type is peripheral blood, obtained at initial diagnosis before any treatment. Study-level findings and limits: Between ophthalmopathy and stable hyperthyroidism, a 13-signature model drew a separation with nearly 90% sensitivity and around 80% specificity.

The V end was cut by 7 bases, the J end by 4 bases, with 13 bases between. The CDR3 consists of 13 residues. Moderate-to-severe activity, CAS ≥3, NOSPECS ≥4 and duration under 3 months were recorded for donors with ophthalmopathy. Excluded were patients with other autoimmune diseases, uncontrolled infections, pregnancy or lactation. Researchers took RNA transcripts and amplified TCR beta CDR3 regions from them. First-round RT-PCR employed HTBI primers, with a second-round multiplex PCR after it. Each CDR3 protein gets one entry after TCRdb re-called the multiplex PCR reads with MiXCR. This repertoire shows 650,000 to 900,000 distinct CDR3 sequences, about 44% found once; its top ten account for approximately 43%.

Sequences were obtained from peripheral blood. The V gene is TRBV12-3 or TRBV12-4, the J gene TRBJ1-2; unclear D gene. The TCR originated in an adult man with Graves' ophthalmopathy. In nucleotides, the CDR3 is TGTGCCAGCATGACGGAACGAAGCTATGGCTACACCTTC. This codes for CASMTERSYGYTF.